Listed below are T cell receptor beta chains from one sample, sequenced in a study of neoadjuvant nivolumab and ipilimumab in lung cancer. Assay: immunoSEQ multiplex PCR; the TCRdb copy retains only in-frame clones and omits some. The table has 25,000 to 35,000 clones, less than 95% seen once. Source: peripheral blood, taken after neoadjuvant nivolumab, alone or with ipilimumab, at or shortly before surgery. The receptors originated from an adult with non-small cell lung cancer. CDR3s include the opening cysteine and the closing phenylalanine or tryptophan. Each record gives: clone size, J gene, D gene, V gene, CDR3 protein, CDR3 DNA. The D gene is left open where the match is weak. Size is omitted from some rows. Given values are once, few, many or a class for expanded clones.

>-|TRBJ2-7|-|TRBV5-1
CASSLIQKPYEQYF
TGCGCCAGCAGCTTGATCCAGAAACCCTACGAGCAGTACTTC
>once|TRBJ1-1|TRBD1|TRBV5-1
CASSWGQGRNTEAFF
TGCGCCAGCAGCTGGGGACAGGGACGGAACACTGAAGCTTTCTTT
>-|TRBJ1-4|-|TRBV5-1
CASSLDATNEKLFF
TGCGCCAGCAGCTTAGATGCAACTAATGAAAAACTGTTTTTT
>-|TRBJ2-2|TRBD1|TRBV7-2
CASSRTGVRTGELFF
TGTGCCAGCAGCCGGACAGGGGTACGGACCGGGGAGCTGTTTTTT
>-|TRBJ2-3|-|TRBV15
CATGPASTDTQYF
TGTGCCACCGGGCCAGCGAGCACAGATACGCAGTATTTT
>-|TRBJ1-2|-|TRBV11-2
CASSLEPGGADGYTF
TGTGCCAGCAGCTTAGAACCGGGGGGGGCTGATGGCTACACCTTC
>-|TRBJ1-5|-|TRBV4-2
CASSPRDRQARNQPQHF
TGTGCCAGCAGCCCCCGGGACCGACAGGCGCGCAATCAGCCCCAGCATTTT
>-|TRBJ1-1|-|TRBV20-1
CSDGSNTEAFF
TGCAGCGACGGTTCGAACACTGAAGCTTTCTTT
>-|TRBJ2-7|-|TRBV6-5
CASSLATGPYEQYF
TGTGCCAGCAGTCTTGCGACTGGCCCCTACGAGCAGTACTTC
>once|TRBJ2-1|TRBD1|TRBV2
CASSDGQGVYNEQFF
TGTGCCAGCAGCGACGGACAGGGGGTTTACAATGAGCAGTTCTTC
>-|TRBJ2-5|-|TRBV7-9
CASSLGVGEETQYF
TGTGCCAGCAGCTTAGGGGTGGGGGAAGAGACCCAGTACTTC